This T cell receptor beta chain originates from a study of PD-1 blockade in classical Hodgkin lymphoma. Trimming took off 4 bases at V and 3 bases at J, with 10 bases between the two ends. This CDR3 contains 14 residues. CDR1 is SGHRS, CDR2 YFSETQ, per germline. Using immunoSEQ multiplex PCR, the repertoire was profiled, and TCRdb retains in-frame clones only, with some absent. The sample contains roughly 16,000 clones, around 92% of which appear only once. Sample time point: newly diagnosed, previously untreated cHL patient sample. Magnetic negative selection purified CD4+ T cells from thawed PBMCs. Comparison samples consisted of PBMCs from newly diagnosed, untreated classical Hodgkin lymphoma.

Input material: CD4+ T cells from blood. The chain uses TRBV5-1 and TRBJ1-4; the D gene is possibly TRBD1 (5 bases). The receptor comes from a human donor with classical Hodgkin lymphoma. In DNA form, the CDR3 reads TGCGCCAGCAGCCTCACAGGATCTAATGAAAAACTGTTTTTT. Translation gives CASSLTGSNEKLFF.